The 3 T cell receptor beta chains below were found in one sample sequenced in a study of blood T cell repertoires in COVID-19. Profiling relied on immunoSEQ multiplex PCR, and the TCRdb table lists in-frame clones only, not all of them. The sample yields around 370,000 clones, 88% seen once. Source material: PBMCs or T cells enriched from blood (not recorded which). These receptors were obtained from a young woman who had recovered from COVID-19.

The chain combines TRBV12-3 or TRBV12-4 with TRBJ1-1; TRBD1 matches 7 bases. V trimming: 6 bases; J trimming: 6 bases; junction bases outside the gene matches: 4. The CDR3 contains 12 residues. CDR3 sequence (DNA): TGTGCCAGCAGAGGGACAGCTGCTGAAGCTTTCTTT. Translating it yields CASRGTAAEAFF.

The chain links TRBV10-3 to TRBJ2-3; possibly TRBD2 for D (6 bases). The V end lost 3 bases, the J end lost 6 bases, and 16 bases lay between the germline ends. CDR3 size: 15 residues. Germline CDR1 ENHRY, CDR2 SYGVKD. CDR3 sequence: CAISERGGAADTQYF. As DNA, the CDR3 is TGTGCCATCAGTGAACGGGGCGGGGCGGCGGATACGCAGTATTTT.

J is TRBJ2-7 and V is TRBV6-5; TRBD2 matches 8 bases. This CDR3 has 15 residues. V trimming: 5 bases; J trimming: 4 bases; junction bases outside the gene matches: 10. Per germline, CDR1 MNHEY and CDR2 SVGAGI. The CDR3 sequence: CASSPPRGGQYEQYF. CDR3 in DNA: TGTGCCAGCAGTCCTCCTCGGGGGGGGCAATACGAGCAGTACTTC.